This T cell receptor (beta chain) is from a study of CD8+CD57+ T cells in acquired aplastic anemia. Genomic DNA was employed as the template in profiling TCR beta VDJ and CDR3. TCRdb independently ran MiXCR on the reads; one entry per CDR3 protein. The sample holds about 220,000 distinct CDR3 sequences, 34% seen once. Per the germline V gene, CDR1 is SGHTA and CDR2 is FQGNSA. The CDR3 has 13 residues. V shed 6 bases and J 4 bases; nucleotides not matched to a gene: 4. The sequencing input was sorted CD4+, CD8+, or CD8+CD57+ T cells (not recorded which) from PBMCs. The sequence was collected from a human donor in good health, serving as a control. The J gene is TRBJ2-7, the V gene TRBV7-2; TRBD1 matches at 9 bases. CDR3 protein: CASRQGAGYEQYF. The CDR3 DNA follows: TGTGCCAGCAGACAGGGGGCTGGGTACGAGCAGTACTTC.